This T cell receptor beta chain was found in a study of T cell responses to AZD1222 COVID-19 vaccine. Findings of the study overall: Clonal diversity may have been underestimated, and the donors were mostly white British, with more females than males.

This clone came up a few times. As yet, its antigen is unknown. After removal of 8 bases from V and 4 bases from J, the junction contained 15 bases not matched to a gene. The CDR3 loop spans 16 amino acids. Germline V gene lookup returns CDR1 SNHLY and CDR2 FYNNEI. Here immunoSEQ multiplex PCR was the method, and the copy in TCRdb shows in-frame clones only, minus some. Of over 120,000 clones listed, 90% to 95% are singletons. This specimen was peripheral blood, taken after recovery from COVID-19. The source is an adult who had recovered from COVID-19. The rearrangement joins TRBV2 to TRBJ2-5, with 8 nucleotides matching TRBD2. Here the CDR3 reads CASWSGRRDLGETQYF. CDR3 DNA: TGTGCCAGCTGGAGCGGGAGAAGGGATTTAGGAGAGACCCAGTACTTC.